A single T cell receptor (beta chain) is shown here with its context. Its cognate antigen is unknown. This specimen comes from a study of T cell responses to AZD1222 COVID-19 vaccine. Trimming cost V 0 bases and J 7 bases, with 7 bases left between them. Germline V gene lookup returns CDR1 MNHEY and CDR2 SVGEGT. The CDR3 contains 13 residues. Study-wide findings and caveats: Close to half of all spike-specific TCRs reportedly target regions of the variants that are unmutated. None of the repertoires were sampled until the peak T cell response had passed.

Clones were read by immunoSEQ multiplex PCR, and TCRdb kept only the in-frame ones, dropping some. The sample includes about 150,000 clones, approximately 90% seen only once; the top ten take about 3.3%. The starting material was peripheral blood, obtained on day 0 of MenACWY control vaccination. The sequence was obtained from an adult in good health. The chain couples TRBV6-2 or TRBV6-3 to TRBJ2-1, with D unresolved. The CDR3 region is CASSYSPMNEQFF. As DNA, the CDR3 is TGTGCCAGCAGTTACTCGCCAATGAATGAGCAGTTCTTC.